This T cell receptor beta chain derives from a study of CD8 T cells in Susac syndrome (dated by TCRdb to the late 2010s). Study-level background: The study used repertoire sequencing to test whether antigen drove CD8+ T cell activation and differentiation in Susac syndrome. Clonality of the CD8+ T cell repertoire was compared between over ten healthy donors, about 14 Susac syndrome patients and 15 multiple sclerosis patients. General conclusions and limits of the study: The number of individuals in the TCR sequencing and HLA analysis was recognized as being relatively small.

RNA was extracted using the RNeasy kit, and 0.5 to 1 microgram was reverse transcribed with random hexamers. TCR beta CDR3 regions were amplified with the immunoSEQ multiplex PCR assay covering 54 Vbeta and 13 Jbeta segments. PCR amplification bias was corrected using a synthetic template baseline for primer optimization and computational correction. The source study handled its data this way. Reads were assigned to V, D and J genes according to IMGT and analyzed in immunoSEQ Analyzer, with only productive sequences retained. To calculate clonality, Shannon entropy was normalized by log2 of the number of productive unique sequences and then subtracted from one. Public and private clones were assessed among the 100 most prevalent clones of each patient and control. A clone was defined as Susac-specific if it was absent from the healthy and MS cohorts, from roughly 980 published viral clones and from other ImmuneACCESS disease sequences. TCRdb passed the public sequencing reads through fastp at Q25 and MiXCR, retaining productive beta sequences. Identical CDR3 proteins give one entry, which carries the most common genes and DNA. The V and J calls and clone size come from TCRdb's table, not from the authors' own analysis. The sample data list about 440,000 distinct CDR3 sequences, and more than 80% of these were observed just once. The top ten clones comprise roughly 0.1% of the sample.

Reading from cysteine to phenylalanine, the CDR3 counts 16 amino acids. Only CDR3 DNA remains: 48 bases, in frame from the first base. CDR1 and CDR2, looked up from the germline V gene (reference sequence), are SEHNR and FQNEAQ. Unmatched junction bases come to 7, with V trimmed by 0 bases and J by 7 bases. High-throughput TCR beta sequencing profiled peripheral blood CD8+ and CD4+ T cells from healthy donors, Susac syndrome patients and multiple sclerosis patients. The multiple sclerosis controls were treatment-naive patients who had stable or active relapsing-remitting disease and met the revised McDonald criteria. Bulk CD8+ and CD4+ T cells were purified magnetically by negative isolation, whereas CD8+ TEMRA cells were enriched by FACS. Blood was drawn into EDTA tubes, processed within 24 hours, and PBMCs were isolated by density gradient centrifugation. PBMCs intended for TCR sequencing were cryopreserved in liquid nitrogen and were subsequently thawed in a 37 degrees C water bath. Purity of sorted or isolated CD4+, CD8+ and CD8+ TEMRA cells was at least 90%.

This clonotype was seen only once. This receptor's antigen is unknown. No qualities accompany the bases; no much larger clone lies one base away. A lone read gives weak evidence. The source is a human donor with multiple sclerosis. This sequence uses TRBV7-9 and TRBJ2-1; the central 9 bases match TRBD2. The specimen sequenced was CD8+ T cells from PBMCs. This receptor carries the CDR3 CASSLAREGQGNEQFF. The nucleotide sequence reads as follows: TGTGCCAGCAGCTTAGCGCGGGAGGGCCAGGGAAATGAGCAGTTCTTC.